This T cell receptor (beta chain) emerged from a study of cytomegalovirus exposure and HLA in healthy donors. Study-wide findings and caveats: Reports credit the classifier with highly specific, highly sensitive diagnosis of cytomegalovirus status. Most observed TCR sequences were rare, whereas some public TCRs were detected in many donors.

V shed 6 bases and J shed 2 bases, with 16 bases lying between them. The germline V gene encodes CDR1 SGHTA and CDR2 FQGTGA. The CDR3 contains 16 residues. Worth noting for this clone: Its target is unknown.

Among the 100 to 150 subjects of the validation cohort, separate from the approximately 700-subject first cohort, were the donors. Sequencing was performed with immunoSEQ multiplex PCR; in TCRdb, only in-frame clones are kept and a portion is missing. The data contain a few hundred thousand clones, nearly 90% of them singletons. Input material: PBMCs. This sequence was found in a woman aged 18-29 years in good health and CMV-seronegative. The chain uses TRBV7-3 and TRBJ2-2; D may be TRBD1 (6 bases). The CDR3 region is CASSSSPGQNTGELFF. The CDR3 DNA is TGTGCCAGCAGTTCATCCCCGGGACAAAACACCGGGGAGCTGTTTTTT.